A single sample gave rise to the 14 T cell receptor beta chains below, sequenced in a study of early T cells in non-severe SARS-CoV-2 infection. TCRdb independently ran MiXCR on the 5' RACE reads; one entry per CDR3 protein. The sample has 25,000 to 35,000 distinct CDR3 sequences; around 5% are singletons. Material for sequencing was whole blood. The receptors stem from an adult who was a healthcare worker with PCR-confirmed SARS-CoV-2 infection or an uninfected control (not recorded which).

V usage is TRBV5-8 and J usage is TRBJ1-4, with D possibly TRBD1 on 5 matching bases. Germline V gene lookup returns CDR1 SGHTS and CDR2 YDEGEE. The germline V and J ends were trimmed by 4 bases and 0 bases, with 10 bases remaining between them. The CDR3 consists of 15 residues. The CDR3: CASSPRTTTNEKLFF. The CDR3 nucleotides are TGTGCCAGCAGCCCCCGGACAACAACTAATGAAAAACTGTTTTTT.

This clonotype was counted a few times. The chain recombines TRBV9 with TRBJ2-3; tentatively, D is TRBD1 (5 bases). V lost 4 bases, J lost 3 bases, and 18 bases lay in between. The V gene's germline CDR1 is SGDLS and CDR2 YYNGEE. The CDR3 spans 16 residues. Written as DNA, the CDR3 is TGTGCCAGCAGCTCCCGGGCGCAGGGTGGAACAGATACGCAGTATTTT. Protein: CASSSRAQGGTDTQYF.

V and J are TRBV18 and TRBJ1-1; D ambiguous. The V gene lost 0 bases and the J gene lost 5 bases, with 7 bases spanning the gap. Per germline, CDR1 KGHSH and CDR2 LQKENI. The length of the CDR3 is 13 residues. CDR3 sequence reads: CASSPPGRTEAFF. Here the CDR3 DNA reads TGTGCCAGCTCACCACCGGGGAGGACTGAAGCTTTCTTT.

A few counts support this clonotype. This chain links TRBV6-2 or TRBV6-3 with TRBJ2-3, with D possibly being TRBD1 or TRBD2 (5 bases each). Germline V CDR1 and CDR2: MNHEY, SVGEGT. Trimming took 5 bases from V and 5 from J, leaving 14 bases between them. The CDR3 has 14 residues. CDR3 in DNA: TGTGCCAGCAGTGAAGCTGGGACCAAAGATACGCAGTATTTT. Translating gives CASSEAGTKDTQYF.

This clonotype came up many times. This chain connects TRBV12-3 or TRBV12-4 to TRBJ2-7; D uncertain. The CDR3 has 13 residues. V was shortened by 4 bases and J by 4 bases, with 11 bases between the two germline ends. Here the CDR3 reads CASSSTYQYEQYF. The CDR3 DNA reads TGTGCCAGCAGTTCTACCTACCAATACGAGCAGTACTTC.

Concerning this clonotype: This clone may be a read error of a much larger clone one base away. This chain uses TRBV3-1 with TRBJ1-1; D gene uncertain. The CDR3 totals 14 residues. Germline V gives CDR1 LGHDT, CDR2 YNNKEL (reference sequence). CDR3 DNA: TGTGCCAGCAACCAGCGGGGAGCGAACATTGAAGCTTTCTTT. Its protein product is CASNQRGANIEAFF.

There are many counts of this clonotype. The chain joins TRBV12-3 or TRBV12-4 to TRBJ2-5, with D possibly matching TRBD1 (6 bases). The V end was cut by 3 bases, the J end by 1 base, with 12 bases between. This CDR3 has 15 residues. Here the CDR3 reads CASSLGTPRQETQYF. The CDR3, as DNA: TGTGCCAGCAGTTTGGGGACACCGCGCCAAGAGACCCAGTACTTC.

This clonotype showed up just a few times. V gene TRBV7-2 combines with J gene TRBJ2-2; a weak D match, TRBD2 (6 bases). The length of the CDR3 is 13 residues. V lost 3 bases and J lost 5, with 7 bases in between. From germline, CDR1 is SGHTA and CDR2 FQGNSA. This CDR3 is CASSFGTTGELFF. As DNA, the CDR3 is TGTGCCAGCAGCTTTGGGACTACCGGGGAGCTGTTTTTT.

This clonotype showed up many times. CDR3 nucleotides: TGTGCCAGCCGGCCCGCCTCGAACACCGGGGAGCTGTTTTTT. Protein: CASRPASNTGELFF. J is TRBJ2-2 and V is TRBV19; D gene uncertain. This CDR3 has 14 residues. The ends were cut back, 9 bases at V and 0 bases at J, with 11 bases in the middle. The germline CDR1 and CDR2 sequences are LNHDA and SQIVND (reference sequence).

V gene TRBV7-9 combines with J gene TRBJ2-7; D not resolved. V was cut by 4 bases and J by 4 bases, with 26 bases left in between. CDR1 and CDR2 (germline): SEHNR, FQNEAQ (reference sequence). The CDR3 covers 18 residues. The CDR3 sequence: CASSSRNRAPRSSYEQYF. The CDR3 nucleotides are TGTGCCAGCAGCTCCCGGAATAGGGCGCCCCGCTCCTCTTACGAGCAGTACTTC.

This clonotype was counted only a few times. V usage is TRBV5-1 and J usage is TRBJ2-7, with D unresolved. The germline V and J ends were trimmed by 0 bases and 6 bases, with 10 bases remaining between them. Germline loops: CDR1 SGHRS, CDR2 YFSETQ. The CDR3 is 13 amino acids. The chain's CDR3 is CASSLEWLFEQYF. In nucleotides, the CDR3 is TGCGCCAGCAGCTTGGAGTGGCTTTTCGAGCAGTACTTC.

This clonotype came up a few times. The chain joins TRBV2 to TRBJ1-2; D unclear. V was pared by 6 bases and J by 5 bases, with 7 bases between. Per the germline V gene, CDR1 is SNHLY and CDR2 is FYNNEI. The CDR3 spans 11 residues. This CDR3 reads CASSVNYGYTF. CDR3 coding DNA: TGTGCCAGCAGCGTTAATTATGGCTACACCTTC.

This clonotype was seen at least ten times. A junction end diverges from the germline sequence, so it may reflect a read error. This chain links TRBV10-3 with TRBJ1-5, with D tentatively TRBD1 (6 bases). The CDR3 runs 16 residues. The germline V gene has CDR1 ENHRY and CDR2 SYGVKD. CDR3 residues: CATSESSGGRGQPQHF. DNA for the CDR3: TGTGCCACCAGTGAGTCGTCCGGGGGCCGGGGTCAGCCCCAGCATTTT.

At least ten counts were recorded for this clonotype. CDR3 amino acids: CSARDPSVAGGPDTQYF. The CDR3 nucleotides are TGCAGTGCTAGAGATCCATCAGTAGCGGGGGGGCCAGATACGCAGTATTTT. J is TRBJ2-3 and V is TRBV20-1; 11 bases map to TRBD2. J lost 4 bases, V lost 0 bases, and 9 bases had no gene match. The germline CDR1 and CDR2 sequences are DFQATT and SNEGSKA (reference sequence). There are 17 residues in the CDR3.